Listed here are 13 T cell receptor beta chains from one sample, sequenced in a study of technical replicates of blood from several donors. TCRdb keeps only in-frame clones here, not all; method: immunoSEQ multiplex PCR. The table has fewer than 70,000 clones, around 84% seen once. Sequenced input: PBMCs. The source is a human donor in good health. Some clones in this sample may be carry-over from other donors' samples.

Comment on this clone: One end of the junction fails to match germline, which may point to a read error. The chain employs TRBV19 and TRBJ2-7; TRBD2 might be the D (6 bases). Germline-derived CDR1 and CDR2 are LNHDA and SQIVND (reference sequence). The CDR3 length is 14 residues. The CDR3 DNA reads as TGTGCCAGTAGCATAGATCGGGGGAAGTACGAGCAGTACTTC. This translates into CASSIDRGKYEQYF.

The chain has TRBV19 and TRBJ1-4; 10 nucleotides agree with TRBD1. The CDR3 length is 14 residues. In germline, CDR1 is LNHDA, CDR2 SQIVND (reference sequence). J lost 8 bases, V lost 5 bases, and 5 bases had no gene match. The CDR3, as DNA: TGTGCCAGTAGTTCGGACAGGGGGGTCGAAAAACTGTTTTTT. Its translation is CASSSDRGVEKLFF.

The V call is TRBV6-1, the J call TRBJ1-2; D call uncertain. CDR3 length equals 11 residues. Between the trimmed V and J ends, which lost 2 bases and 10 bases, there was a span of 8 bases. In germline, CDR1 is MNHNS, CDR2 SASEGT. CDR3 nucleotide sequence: TGTGCCAGCAGTGAATACAGCCCCTACACCTTC. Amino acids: CASSEYSPYTF.

CDR3 nucleotide sequence: TGCGCCAGCAGTGCCGTGGCAGCGGGGGAGCAGTACTTC. Its translation: CASSAVAAGEQYF. This rearrangement joins TRBV5-1 to TRBJ2-7; 7 bases fit TRBD2. The J segment lost 7 bases and the V segment lost 5 bases, leaving 9 bases of the junction unmatched. The CDR3 is made up of 13 amino acids. CDR1 and CDR2 from the germline V gene are SGHRS and YFSETQ.

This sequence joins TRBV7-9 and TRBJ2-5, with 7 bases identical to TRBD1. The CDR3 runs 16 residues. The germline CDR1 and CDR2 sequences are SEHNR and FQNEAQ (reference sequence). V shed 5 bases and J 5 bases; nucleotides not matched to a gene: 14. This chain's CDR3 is CASSQLRGGTVETQYF. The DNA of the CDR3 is TGTGCCAGCAGCCAACTACGAGGTGGGACAGTCGAGACCCAGTACTTC.

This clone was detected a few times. This CDR3 reads CASSLLKGGSVNQPQHF. The CDR3 DNA reads TGTGCCAGCAGTTTACTCAAAGGGGGCAGCGTCAATCAGCCCCAGCATTTT. The rearrangement links TRBV28 to TRBJ1-5, with 7 bases aligning to TRBD1. Germline loops: CDR1 MDHEN, CDR2 SYDVKM. This CDR3 region has 17 residues. V lost 2 bases to trimming and J lost 3 bases; unmatched junction nucleotides: 10.

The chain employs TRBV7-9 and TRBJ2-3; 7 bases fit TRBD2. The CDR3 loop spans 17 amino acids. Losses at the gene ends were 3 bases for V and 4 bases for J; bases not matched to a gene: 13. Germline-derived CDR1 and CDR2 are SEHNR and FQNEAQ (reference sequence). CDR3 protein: CASSFTERGRGADTQYF. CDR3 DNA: TGTGCCAGCAGCTTCACCGAACGAGGGAGGGGAGCAGATACGCAGTATTTT.

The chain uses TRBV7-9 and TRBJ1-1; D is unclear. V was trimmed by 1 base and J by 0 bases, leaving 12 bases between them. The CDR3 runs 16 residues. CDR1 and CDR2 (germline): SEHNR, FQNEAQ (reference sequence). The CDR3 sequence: CASSLESYSLNTEAFF. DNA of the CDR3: TGTGCCAGCAGCTTAGAGTCCTACAGCTTGAACACTGAAGCTTTCTTT.

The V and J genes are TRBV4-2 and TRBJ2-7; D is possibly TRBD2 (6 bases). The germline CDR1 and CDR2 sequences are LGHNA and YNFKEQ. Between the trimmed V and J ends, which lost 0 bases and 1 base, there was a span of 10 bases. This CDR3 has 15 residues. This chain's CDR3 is CASSQEMSGSYEQYF. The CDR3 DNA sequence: TGTGCCAGCAGCCAAGAAATGAGCGGGTCCTACGAGCAGTACTTC.

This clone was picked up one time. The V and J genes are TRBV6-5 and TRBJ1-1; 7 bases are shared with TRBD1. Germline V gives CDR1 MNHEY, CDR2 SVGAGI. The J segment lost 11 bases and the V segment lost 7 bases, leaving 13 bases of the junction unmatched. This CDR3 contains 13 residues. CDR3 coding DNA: TGTGCCAGCACCCCGGGGCAGGGGGTTGGGGCTTTCTTT. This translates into CASTPGQGVGAFF.

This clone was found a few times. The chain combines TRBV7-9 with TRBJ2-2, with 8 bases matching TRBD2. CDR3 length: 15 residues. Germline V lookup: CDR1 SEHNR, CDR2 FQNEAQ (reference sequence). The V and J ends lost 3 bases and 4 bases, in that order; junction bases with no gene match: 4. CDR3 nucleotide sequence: TGTGCCAGCAGCTTTGGACTAGCCGGCACCGGGGAGCTGTTTTTT. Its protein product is CASSFGLAGTGELFF.

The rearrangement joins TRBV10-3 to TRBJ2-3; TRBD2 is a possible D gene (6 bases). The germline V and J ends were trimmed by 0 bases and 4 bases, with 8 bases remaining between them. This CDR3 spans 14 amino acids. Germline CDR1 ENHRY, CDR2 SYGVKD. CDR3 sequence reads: CAISESGTSDTQYF. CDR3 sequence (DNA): TGTGCCATCAGTGAGTCGGGGACTTCAGATACGCAGTATTTT.

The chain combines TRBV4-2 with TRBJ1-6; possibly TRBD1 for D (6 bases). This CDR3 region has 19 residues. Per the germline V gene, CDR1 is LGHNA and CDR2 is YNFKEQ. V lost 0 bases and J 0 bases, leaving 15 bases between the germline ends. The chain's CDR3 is CASSQEVRQGSSYNSPLHF. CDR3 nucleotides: TGTGCCAGCAGCCAAGAAGTTAGGCAGGGGAGCTCCTATAATTCACCCCTCCACTTT.